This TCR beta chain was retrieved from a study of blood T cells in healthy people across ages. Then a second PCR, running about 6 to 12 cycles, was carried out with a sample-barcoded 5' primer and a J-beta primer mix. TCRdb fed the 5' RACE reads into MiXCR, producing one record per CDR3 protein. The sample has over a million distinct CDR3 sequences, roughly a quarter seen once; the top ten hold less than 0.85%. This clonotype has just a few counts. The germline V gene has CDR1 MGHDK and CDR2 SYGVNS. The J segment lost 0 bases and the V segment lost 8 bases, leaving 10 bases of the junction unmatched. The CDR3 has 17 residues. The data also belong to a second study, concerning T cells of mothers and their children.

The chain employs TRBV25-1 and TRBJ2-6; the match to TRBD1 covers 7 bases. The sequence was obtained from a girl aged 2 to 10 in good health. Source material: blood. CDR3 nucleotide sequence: TGTGCCAGCGGGGGACAGATCCTCCTCTCTGGGGCCAACGTCCTGACTTTC. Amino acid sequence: CASGGQILLSGANVLTF.